This record covers a single TCR beta chain. This sample was taken from a study of cytomegalovirus exposure and HLA in healthy donors. Study-wide background: Ancestry clustering placed around four fifths of around 400 genotyped donors in the Caucasian-associated cluster.

CDR3 length: 21 amino acids. V trimming: 4 bases; J trimming: 2 bases; junction bases outside the gene matches: 20. Germline V gives CDR1 MDHEN, CDR2 SYDVKM. The PCR made use of 60 Vbeta and 13 Jbeta primers. Data came from immunoSEQ multiplex PCR; TCRdb stores just in-frame clones and leaves some out. The table includes roughly 150,000 clones, roughly 70% detected once. Sequencing was done on a sample of PBMCs. The chain is built from TRBV28 and TRBJ2-1, with 10 bases lining up with TRBD1. The receptor was derived from a woman in her late teens or twenties in good health and CMV-seropositive. The CDR3 protein is CASSSPPSTGGYTQTYNEQFF. CDR3 sequence (DNA): TGTGCCAGCAGTTCCCCACCCTCGACAGGGGGCTATACCCAGACCTACAATGAGCAGTTCTTC.